The T cell receptor beta chain under discussion was sequenced for a study of blood T cell repertoires in COVID-19. Whole-study context: Whether acute or convalescent, the COVID-19 samples came from the United States, Italy and Spain. In each case, the material was cDNA or gDNA derived from T cells, B-cell-depleted T cells, or PBMCs.

Original methodology: Cell counts per sample came from amplifying reference gene primers. Repertoires were generated with immunoSEQ multiplex PCR, while TCRdb's copy carries only in-frame clones and drops some. The V and J calls and clone size were taken over from that table, and D and trimming were inferred from the DNA. The repertoire includes about 140,000 clones, 84% of them detected once, and roughly 6.5% sits in the top ten. V gave up 3 bases and J gave up 1 base, with 10 bases separating them. Germline V lookup: CDR1 SGHDT, CDR2 YYEEEE. This CDR3 region has 15 residues. Specimen: peripheral blood. The sequence was collected from a human donor in a cohort sampled during active COVID-19. The rearrangement links TRBV5-6 to TRBJ2-2; D perhaps matches TRBD2 (6 bases). The CDR3 sequence: CASSWDSWNTGELFF. In DNA, the CDR3 is TGTGCCAGCAGCTGGGACTCCTGGAACACCGGGGAGCTGTTTTTT.